This T cell receptor (beta chain) was obtained from a study of blood T cell repertoires in COVID-19. Study details: PBMCs, B-cell-depleted T cells, or T cells provided the cDNA or gDNA that made up the material.

This CDR3 is 15 amino acids long. Germline assignment: CDR1 MNHEY and CDR2 SMNVEV (reference sequence). The ends lost 5 bases at V and 7 bases at J; junction bases unmatched: 10. Patients at the Seattle site were enrolled during active infection and followed longitudinally. Sequenced by immunoSEQ multiplex PCR; TCRdb stores in-frame clones only, minus some. Of some 24,000 clones in the sample, around nine tenths were seen once. Sequenced material: peripheral blood. The clonotype comes from an older man with COVID-19, enrolled during active disease. The chain has TRBV27 and TRBJ2-1, with 8 bases lining up with TRBD2. The CDR3 DNA is TGTGCCAGCAGTCCTGGGAGCGGGAGACTGAATGAGCAGTTCTTC. It encodes CASSPGSGRLNEQFF.